These 11 T cell receptor beta chains came from one sample sequenced in a study of T cells after posttransplantation cyclophosphamide. Libraries were prepared by immunoSEQ multiplex PCR; TCRdb keeps only in-frame clonotypes and omits some of them. The table lists roughly 8,000 clones, 85% to 90% of them singletons. Treatment was busulfan-fludarabine conditioning, a marrow graft, and cyclophosphamide on days +3 and +4. Material: CD4+ T cells sorted from blood, obtained approximately 190 weeks after allogeneic stem cell transplant with posttransplant cyclophosphamide. The receptor source for this set is a female patient aged 50-59 years who received an allogeneic stem cell transplant from a related donor, was CMV-positive, and had no GVHD. Some T cells may be provided by the graft donor.

The chain recombines TRBV6-5 with TRBJ2-7; weak D call: TRBD1 (6 bases). The germline V gene has CDR1 MNHEY and CDR2 SVGAGI. Trimming took off 6 bases at V and 6 bases at J, with 9 bases between the two ends. This CDR3 spans 11 amino acids. The CDR3 reads CASRGRGEQYF. CDR3 nucleotides: TGTGCCAGCAGGGGCAGGGGCGAGCAGTACTTC.

The rearrangement links TRBV6-5 to TRBJ2-1; no definite D call. This CDR3 has 16 amino acids. CDR1 is MNHEY, CDR2 SVGAGI, per germline. Trimming shortened V by 0 bases and J by 2 bases, and 11 bases separated the two germline ends. The CDR3 sequence is CASSYSRSLTYNEQFF. In DNA, the CDR3 is TGTGCCAGCAGTTACTCACGGAGCCTTACCTACAATGAGCAGTTCTTC.

The V gene is TRBV7-2, the J gene TRBJ2-2; 10 bases agree with TRBD1. This CDR3 spans 13 amino acids. The junction had 6 bases not matched to a gene; V was cut back by 7 bases and J by 10 bases. CDR1 SGHTA and CDR2 FQGNSA come from the germline V gene. CDR3 sequence: CASNRQGATELFF. The CDR3 coding sequence is TGTGCCAGCAACCGACAGGGGGCGACGGAGCTGTTTTTT.

This chain links TRBV14 with TRBJ2-7, with TRBD1 matching 7 bases. Germline CDR1 reads SGHDN; CDR2 reads FVKESK. This CDR3 has 18 residues. With V trimmed by 0 bases and J by 3 bases, 14 bases remained unmatched. CDR3 nucleotides: TGTGCCAGCAGCCAAGATCGGTTGGGTGGACAGGCCGGCTACGAGCAGTACTTC. It codes for CASSQDRLGGQAGYEQYF.

DNA of the CDR3: TGTGCCAGCGGGAGAGGTGAAAAACTGTTTTTT. Its protein product is CASGRGEKLFF. The gene calls are TRBV6-5 and TRBJ1-4, with D uncertain. Per germline, CDR1 MNHEY and CDR2 SVGAGI. The CDR3 is 11 amino acids. V lost 8 bases and J 7 bases, leaving 8 bases between the germline ends.

This chain connects TRBV27 to TRBJ2-1; D gene uncertain. Germline V lookup: CDR1 MNHEY, CDR2 SMNVEV (reference sequence). The V and J ends lost 3 bases and 8 bases respectively, with 11 bases between them. This CDR3 contains 13 residues. CDR3 in amino acids: CASSFRGLDEQFF. The CDR3 bases are TGTGCCAGCAGTTTTAGAGGTTTGGATGAGCAGTTCTTC.

J is TRBJ1-1 and V is TRBV7-9; TRBD1 is a possible D gene (5 bases). CDR1 and CDR2 (germline): SEHNR, FQNEAQ (reference sequence). The V end lost 5 bases, the J end lost 7 bases, and 11 bases lay between the germline ends. This CDR3 comprises 12 residues. This CDR3 is CASSPGRIEAFF. CDR3 DNA: TGTGCCAGCAGCCCAGGGAGGATTGAAGCTTTCTTT. Full variable domain (missing parts from reference TRBV7-9 and TRBJ1-1): DTGVSQNPRHKITKRGQNVTFRCDPISEHNRLYWYRQTLGQGPEFLTYFQNEAQLEKSRLLSDRFSAERPKGSFSTLEIQRTEQGDSAMYLCASSPGRIEAFFGQGTRLTVV.

The chain's CDR3 is CASTPTGTGKSYTF. The CDR3 nucleotides are TGTGCCAGTACCCCAACGGGAACAGGGAAAAGCTACACCTTC. The rearrangement joins TRBV19 to TRBJ1-2, with D maybe TRBD1 (6 bases). The V end was cut by 7 bases, the J end by 9 bases, with 21 bases between. The CDR3 has 14 amino acids. Looked up from germline, CDR1 is LNHDA and CDR2 is SQIVND (reference sequence).

J is TRBJ2-3 and V is TRBV11-2; tentative D call: TRBD2 (5 bases). This CDR3 has 16 amino acids. Germline lookup yields CDR1 SGHAT and CDR2 FQNNGV. V was cut by 5 bases and J by 5 bases, with 20 bases left in between. The CDR3 region is CASSPIATIWIDTQYF. CDR3 nucleotides: TGTGCCAGCAGCCCGATAGCGACTATCTGGATAGATACGCAGTATTTT.

This clone was counted a few times. This chain connects TRBV5-4 to TRBJ1-3; 8 bases align to TRBD1. Germline assignment: CDR1 SGHNT and CDR2 YYREEE (reference sequence). The CDR3 runs to 17 residues. Losses at the gene ends were 2 bases for V and 2 bases for J; bases not matched to a gene: 9. DNA of the CDR3: TGTGCCAGCAGCTTCAGGAGACAGGGGAAAGCTGGAAACACCATATATTTT. The encoded protein is CASSFRRQGKAGNTIYF.

This chain links TRBV9 with TRBJ2-3, with 10 bases matching TRBD1. This CDR3 is 19 amino acids long. Germline-derived CDR1 and CDR2 are SGDLS and YYNGEE. V lost 0 bases to trimming and J lost 1 base; unmatched junction nucleotides: 11. The CDR3 here is CASSVGGTGDMFGTDTQYF. DNA of the CDR3: TGTGCCAGCAGCGTAGGAGGGACAGGGGATATGTTTGGCACAGATACGCAGTATTTT. The full variable domain, completed using reference TRBV9 and TRBJ2-3, is DSGVTQTPKHLITATGQRVTLRCSPRSGDLSVYWYQQSLDQGLQFLIQYYNGEERAKGNILERFSAQQFPDLHSELNLSSLELGDSALYFCASSVGGTGDMFGTDTQYFGPGTRLTVL.